These 31 T cell receptor beta chains were sequenced from one sample in a study of blood T cell repertoires in COVID-19. This table comes from immunoSEQ multiplex PCR, and its TCRdb copy is limited to in-frame clones, with some not included. The sample has under 150,000 clones, just under 90% seen once. What was sequenced was peripheral blood. The origin of the receptors is a woman aged 50 to 60 with acute or convalescent COVID-19.

In this sample, this clone turned up once. This rearrangement joins TRBV6-1 to TRBJ2-3; no reliable D call. The germline CDR1 and CDR2 sequences are MNHNS and SASEGT. V lost 2 bases and J 6 bases, leaving 6 bases between the germline ends. The CDR3 runs to 12 residues. As DNA, the CDR3 is TGTGCCAGCAGTGAAACGGTGGATACGCAGTATTTT. This encodes CASSETVDTQYF.

Only one count was recorded for this clone. The chain joins TRBV15 to TRBJ1-5; TRBD1 might be the D (5 bases). The V end lost 2 bases, the J end lost 4 bases, and 18 bases lay between the germline ends. Germline-derived CDR1 and CDR2 are LNHNV and YYDKDF (reference sequence). CDR3 length: 17 residues. The CDR3 reads CATSRPMLGAGNQPQHF. Here the CDR3 DNA reads TGTGCCACCAGCAGACCCATGCTTGGGGCAGGTAATCAGCCCCAGCATTTT.

This clone showed up just a few times. The chain links TRBV3-1 (or the pseudogene TRBV3-2) to TRBJ2-1; D is perhaps TRBD2 (5 bases). CDR1 is LGHDT, CDR2 YNNKEL, per germline (reference sequence). Trimming stripped 3 bases from V and 7 bases from J, with 19 bases between. The CDR3 length is 16 residues. CDR3 DNA sequence: TGTGCCAGCAGCCAGATTCGGACTGGTACGGGGAATGAGCAGTTCTTC. It translates to CASSQIRTGTGNEQFF.

The CDR3 bases are TGTGCCAGCAGTTTATTCACGGGGGCCTACGAGCAGTACTTC. Translation gives CASSLFTGAYEQYF. The chain couples TRBV28 to TRBJ2-7; a possible D gene is TRBD2 (6 bases). V lost 1 base and J 2 bases, leaving 9 bases between the germline ends. This CDR3 comprises 14 residues. From germline, CDR1 is MDHEN and CDR2 SYDVKM. The full variable domain, completed using reference TRBV28 and TRBJ2-7, is DVKVTQSSRYLVKRTGEKVFLECVQDMDHENMFWYRQDPGLGLRLIYFSYDVKMKEKGDIPEGYSVSREKKERFSLILESASTNQTSMYLCASSLFTGAYEQYFGPGTRLTVT.

CDR3 bases: TGTGCCAGCAGCTTAGTCTTGACGGGAGAAGCTTTCTTT. Translation: CASSLVLTGEAFF. This chain uses TRBV7-9 with TRBJ1-1; D ambiguous. Trimming left V 1 base short and J 8 bases short, with 11 bases between. CDR3 size: 13 residues. Germline CDR1 is SEHNR and CDR2 is FQNEAQ (reference sequence).

The CDR3 sequence is CASTKPGLAGPQDTQYF. The CDR3 DNA sequence: TGTGCCAGCACTAAACCGGGACTAGCGGGGCCACAGGATACGCAGTATTTT. The chain carries TRBV2 and TRBJ2-3; 13 bases are a match to TRBD2. The CDR3 extends over 17 amino acids. CDR1 is SNHLY and CDR2 is FYNNEI in the germline V gene. V lost 7 bases and J lost 6; bases outside the gene matches: 13.

DNA for the CDR3: TGTGCCACCAGTTTCGGGACAGGGTCCTACGAGCAGTACTTC. Its translation: CATSFGTGSYEQYF. The J gene is TRBJ2-7, the V gene TRBV15; 9 positions agree with TRBD1. The CDR3 loop spans 14 amino acids. The V gene end was trimmed by 6 bases and the J gene end by 1 base; junction bases not matched to a gene: 4. Germline values: CDR1 LNHNV, CDR2 YYDKDF (reference sequence).

The chain carries TRBV6-5 and TRBJ2-3; maybe TRBD1 (6 bases). V was cut by 2 bases and J by 5 bases, with 11 bases left in between. The V gene's germline CDR1 is MNHEY and CDR2 SVGAGI. CDR3 length: 14 residues. The CDR3 sequence is CASSYRTEKDTQYF. CDR3 DNA: TGTGCCAGCAGTTACAGGACAGAGAAAGATACGCAGTATTTT.

The chain combines TRBV9 with TRBJ2-1; the match to TRBD2 covers 14 bases. Losses at the gene ends were 4 bases for V and 6 bases for J; bases not matched to a gene: 9. The CDR3 is made up of 17 amino acids. Looked up from germline, CDR1 is SGDLS and CDR2 is YYNGEE. The CDR3 sequence is CASSRGLAGGGVNEQFF. The CDR3 DNA reads TGTGCCAGCAGCAGAGGACTAGCGGGAGGCGGGGTCAATGAGCAGTTCTTC.

Comment on this clone: Other DNA sequences in the sample encode the same CDR3. This chain uses TRBV4-3 with TRBJ2-7, with 7 bases aligning to TRBD2. Germline CDR1 reads LGHNA; CDR2 reads YSLEER. J was trimmed by 1 base and V by 1 base; bases with no gene match: 4. The CDR3 extends over 15 amino acids. CDR3 sequence reads: CASSQGTGLSYEQYF. Written as DNA, the CDR3 is TGCGCCAGCAGCCAAGGGACGGGACTATCCTACGAGCAGTACTTC.

The chain couples TRBV4-3 to TRBJ2-3, with 9 positions matching TRBD2. Germline V lookup: CDR1 LGHNA, CDR2 YSLEER. CDR3 length equals 18 residues. The trim removed 1 base at V and 5 bases at J, leaving 13 bases unmatched. The CDR3 sequence is CASSQGRGAGGPRDTQYF. The CDR3 DNA reads TGCGCCAGCAGCCAAGGAAGGGGGGCGGGAGGGCCCCGAGATACGCAGTATTTT.

Concerning this clone itself: One junction end does not reproduce the germline sequence, and a read error may be involved. The rearrangement joins TRBV6-5 to TRBJ2-3; D may be TRBD2 (6 bases). Germline lookup yields CDR1 MNHEY and CDR2 SVGAGI. The CDR3 sequence is 12 residues long. CDR3 sequence reads: CVSSQTRDTQYF. The CDR3, as DNA: TGTGTCAGCAGCCAGACTAGGGATACGCAGTATTTT.

The chain recombines TRBV5-6 with TRBJ2-7, with a possible D match to TRBD2 (6 bases). The CDR3 contains 18 residues. Germline V lookup: CDR1 SGHDT, CDR2 YYEEEE. Trimming cost V 5 bases and J 2 bases, with 26 bases left between them. CDR3 sequence reads: CASSPTGAGYRSAYEQYF. As DNA, the CDR3 is TGTGCCAGCAGTCCTACCGGGGCGGGATATCGATCCGCCTACGAGCAGTACTTC.

The DNA for the CDR3 is TGCGCCAGCAGCTCCAGGACAGGGTACGGGGCAGATACGCAGTATTTT. This translates into CASSSRTGYGADTQYF. The chain carries TRBV4-1 and TRBJ2-3, with 8 bases identical to TRBD1. The CDR3 consists of 16 residues. Germline V lookup: CDR1 MGHRA, CDR2 YSYEKL. The junction had 11 bases not matched to a gene; V was cut back by 5 bases and J by 4 bases.

The V and J genes are TRBV6-5 and TRBJ2-3; TRBD1 matches 7 bases. Germline V CDR1 and CDR2: MNHEY, SVGAGI. Losses at the gene ends were 4 bases for V and 3 bases for J; bases not matched to a gene: 7. The CDR3 covers 15 residues. CDR3 coding DNA: TGTGCCAGCAGTTCCTCGACAGGGCTAACAGATACGCAGTATTTT. It yields the protein CASSSSTGLTDTQYF.

The rearrangement links TRBV10-3 to TRBJ1-1; 7 bases are a match to TRBD1. Germline assignment: CDR1 ENHRY and CDR2 SYGVKD. CDR3 length: 16 residues. Germline trimming cut 6 bases from V and 0 bases from J; bases unmatched to any gene: 10. CDR3 nucleotides: TGTGCCATCAGGAGGAAGGGGGCAGGAATGAACACTGAAGCTTTCTTT. It codes for CAIRRKGAGMNTEAFF.

The rearrangement links TRBV7-8 to TRBJ2-1; maybe TRBD2 (6 bases). V dropped 1 base and J dropped 6 bases, with 13 bases sitting between them. Germline-derived CDR1 and CDR2 are SGHVS and FQNEAQ. This CDR3 spans 15 amino acids. The CDR3 sequence: CASSLERASFNEQFF. Written as DNA, the CDR3 is TGTGCCAGCAGCTTAGAGCGGGCTTCTTTCAATGAGCAGTTCTTC.

This chain connects TRBV12-3 or TRBV12-4 to TRBJ1-6; D unresolved. CDR3 length: 12 residues. V was pared by 4 bases and J by 9 bases, with 7 bases between. This CDR3 is CASSSPGSPLHF. The CDR3 nucleotides are TGTGCCAGCAGTTCCCCAGGTTCACCCCTCCACTTT.

CDR3 amino acids: CASSYSISGGTEAFF. The CDR3 nucleotides read TGTGCCAGCAGTTACTCGATTTCAGGGGGGACTGAAGCTTTCTTT. The rearrangement links TRBV6-5 to TRBJ1-1, with 7 bases aligning to TRBD1. V was pared by 0 bases and J by 5 bases, with 6 bases of the junction left unmatched. This CDR3 has 15 amino acids. Per germline, CDR1 MNHEY and CDR2 SVGAGI.

The rearrangement joins TRBV28 to TRBJ1-6; tentative D call: TRBD1 (6 bases). In germline, CDR1 is MDHEN, CDR2 SYDVKM. The CDR3 length is 14 residues. Trimming removed 7 bases at V and 9 bases at J, with 16 bases between. CDR3 DNA: TGTGCCAGCACCACCGGGACAAGGATTTCACCCCTCCACTTT. Translated, it gives CASTTGTRISPLHF.

A few counts support this clone. V gene TRBV4-1 combines with J gene TRBJ1-5; weak D call: TRBD1 (6 bases). This CDR3 is 13 amino acids long. Per germline, CDR1 MGHRA and CDR2 YSYEKL. V gave up 6 bases and J gave up 2 bases, with 8 bases separating them. CDR3 residues: CASSRQGNQPQHF. CDR3 coding DNA: TGCGCCAGCAGTCGACAGGGCAATCAGCCCCAGCATTTT.

This chain joins TRBV5-1 and TRBJ1-6, with 8 bases fitting TRBD1. Trimming at V came to 4 bases and at J to 7 bases, leaving 10 bases not matched to a gene. The CDR3 length is 16 residues. From germline, CDR1 is SGHRS and CDR2 YFSETQ. CDR3 protein: CASSGGQGRENSPLHF. In DNA, the CDR3 is TGCGCCAGCAGCGGCGGACAGGGAAGGGAAAATTCACCCCTCCACTTT.

This clone was seen only a few times. This chain connects TRBV5-4 to TRBJ1-2; a possible D gene is TRBD1 (5 bases). The CDR3 is 16 residues long. With 8 bases removed from V and 4 bases from J, the gap between germline ends came to 24 bases. The germline CDR1 and CDR2 sequences are SGHNT and YYREEE (reference sequence). Written as DNA, the CDR3 is TGTGCCAGTTCGGTGGTCGGGGGAGGAGGGGTCTATGGCTACACCTTC. This translates into CASSVVGGGGVYGYTF.

This chain uses TRBV7-9 with TRBJ1-5, with D unresolved. This CDR3 contains 14 residues. The germline gives CDR1 SEHNR, CDR2 FQNEAQ (reference sequence). Trimming left V 1 base short and J 7 bases short, with 11 bases between. The CDR3 sequence: CASSLDWEDQPQHF. The CDR3 coding sequence is TGTGCCAGCAGCTTAGACTGGGAGGACCAGCCCCAGCATTTT. The full variable domain, its missing parts supplied by reference TRBV7-9 and TRBJ1-5, is DTGVSQNPRHKITKRGQNVTFRCDPISEHNRLYWYRQTLGQGPEFLTYFQNEAQLEKSRLLSDRFSAERPKGSFSTLEIQRTEQGDSAMYLCASSLDWEDQPQHFGDGTRLSIL.

This clone has only a few counts. V gene TRBV30 combines with J gene TRBJ1-5; weak D call: TRBD1 (5 bases). Germline loops: CDR1 GTSNPN, CDR2 SVGIG (reference sequence). V gave up 4 bases and J gave up 5 bases, with 12 bases separating them. This CDR3 contains 13 residues. The CDR3, as DNA: TGTGCCTGGACCCTGGGGGGGGATCAGCCCCAGCATTTT. This gives the protein CAWTLGGDQPQHF.

The chain uses TRBV5-6 and TRBJ1-2; the match to TRBD1 covers 9 bases. The CDR3 spans 15 residues. J was trimmed by 3 bases and V by 4 bases; bases with no gene match: 7. Germline V gene sequence: CDR1 SGHDT, CDR2 YYEEEE. The CDR3 loop is CASSLRDRDHYGYTF. The CDR3 DNA reads as TGTGCCAGCAGCCTACGGGACAGGGATCACTATGGCTACACCTTC.

This clone has more than one count but fewer than ten. V gene TRBV6-5 combines with J gene TRBJ1-5; maybe TRBD1 (6 bases). V was trimmed by 6 bases and J by 6 bases, leaving 12 bases between them. This CDR3 spans 13 amino acids. The germline V gene encodes CDR1 MNHEY and CDR2 SVGAGI. The DNA for the CDR3 is TGTGCCAGCAGAGATCAGGGGATTCAGCCCCAGCATTTT. Translating gives CASRDQGIQPQHF.

V is TRBV6-2 or TRBV6-3 and J is TRBJ2-5, with a weak D call TRBD1 (5 bases). Trimming took off 4 bases at V and 0 bases at J, with 9 bases between the two ends. The CDR3 totals 14 residues. Germline assignment: CDR1 MNHEY and CDR2 SVGEGT. This CDR3 reads CASSLDTHQETQYF. CDR3 bases: TGTGCCAGCAGTTTGGACACCCACCAAGAGACCCAGTACTTC.

The chain recombines TRBV27 with TRBJ2-7; 10 bases are shared with TRBD2. J gave up 2 bases and V 4 bases, and 11 bases lay outside the gene matches. This CDR3 region has 17 residues. Germline assignment: CDR1 MNHEY and CDR2 SMNVEV (reference sequence). Here the CDR3 DNA reads TGTGCCAGCAGTTCTAAACCTTCTAGCGGGGGAACCTACGAGCAGTACTTC. Translation gives CASSSKPSSGGTYEQYF.

J is TRBJ2-1 and V is TRBV11-1; 13 bases agree with TRBD2. With V trimmed by 5 bases and J by 9 bases, 7 bases remained unmatched. This CDR3 is built from 15 residues. The germline CDR1 and CDR2 sequences are SGHAT and FQDESV (reference sequence). Written as DNA, the CDR3 is TGTGCCAGCAGCCAACTAGCGGGAGGGCCTCCTGAGCAGTTCTTC. It encodes CASSQLAGGPPEQFF.

The rearrangement uses TRBV10-3 and TRBJ1-1, with unresolved D. The length of the CDR3 is 13 residues. Germline CDR1 and CDR2: ENHRY and SYGVKD. With 7 bases removed from V and 2 bases from J, the gap between germline ends came to 11 bases. The CDR3, as DNA: TGTGCCATCAAGGAGGCGGCCAACACTGAAGCTTTCTTT. Translated, it gives CAIKEAANTEAFF.